This is a list of T cell receptor beta chains from one sample in a study of blood T cells in healthy people across ages. Each CDR3 protein gets one entry after TCRdb re-called the 5' RACE reads with MiXCR. The sample has more than 1,000,000 distinct CDR3 sequences, roughly a quarter seen once. These records were also assigned to another study, of T cells of mothers and their children.

Sequencing was done on a sample of blood. The receptors were gathered from a girl aged 2 to 9 in good health. Each CDR3 is given with its conserved first and last residue. A D gene is named only where the DNA matches it firmly. The size entry is marked missing in some rows and otherwise reads once, few, many or a size class.

D: -
size: -
length: 14
V: TRBV19
J: TRBJ2-2
DNA: TGTGCCAGTAGTATGGCCAAGGGCCCCGGGGAGCTGTTTTTT
CDR3: CASSMAKGPGELFF

D: -
size: few
length: 13
V: TRBV7-9
J: TRBJ1-4
DNA: TGTGCCAGCAATACAGCGCCTAATGAAAAACTGTTTTTT
CDR3: CASNTAPNEKLFF

D: -
size: few
length: 17
V: TRBV11-2
J: TRBJ2-1
DNA: TGTGCCAGCAGCTTACTCTCTCAAGCGGTGATCTACAATGAGCAGTTCTTC
CDR3: CASSLLSQAVIYNEQFF

D: TRBD2
size: few
length: 13
V: TRBV20-1
J: TRBJ2-7
DNA: TGCAGTGCTAGAAGGCGGGGGGGCTACGAGCAGTACTTC
CDR3: CSARRRGGYEQYF

D: TRBD1
size: -
length: 12
V: TRBV29-1
J: TRBJ1-1
DNA: TGCACCATCCCAGGGGGCAACACTGAAGCTTTCTTT
CDR3: CTIPGGNTEAFF

D: TRBD1
size: -
length: 16
V: TRBV24-1
J: TRBJ1-2
DNA: TGTGCCACCAGTGACCCTAGGGACAGGGGGCTGGATGGCTACACCTTC
CDR3: CATSDPRDRGLDGYTF

D: -
size: -
length: 16
V: TRBV15
J: TRBJ1-6
DNA: TGTGCCACCAGCAGATCAGATGGAGGGAACGGGTCACCCCTCCACTTT
CDR3: CATSRSDGGNGSPLHF

D: -
size: -
length: 13
V: TRBV13
J: TRBJ2-5
DNA: TGTGCCAGCAGGCCCCGGGGTAGAGAGACCCAGTACTTC
CDR3: CASRPRGRETQYF

D: -
size: -
length: 13
V: TRBV28
J: TRBJ2-7
DNA: TGTGCCAGCAGCGCCCAAGCAGGCTACGAGCAGTACTTC
CDR3: CASSAQAGYEQYF

D: TRBD2
size: few
length: 15
V: TRBV12-3/TRBV12-4
J: TRBJ2-5
DNA: TGTGCCAGCAGTCAAGGACTAGCGAGTTGGGGGACCCAGTACTTC
CDR3: CASSQGLASWGTQYF

D: TRBD1
size: few
length: 14
V: TRBV20-1
J: TRBJ1-4
DNA: TGCAGTGCTAGAGGGGGACAGGGAAGGGGAAAACTGTTTTTT
CDR3: CSARGGQGRGKLFF

D: -
size: -
length: 14
V: TRBV12-3/TRBV12-4
J: TRBJ2-1
DNA: TGTGCCAGCAGTCCCCTGAGGGACTACAATGAGCAGTTCTTC
CDR3: CASSPLRDYNEQFF

D: TRBD1
size: few
length: 14
V: TRBV7-2
J: TRBJ1-6
DNA: TGTGCCAGCAGCTTAGTGGGACAGGGATTATCCCTCCACTTT
CDR3: CASSLVGQGLSLHF

D: -
size: few
length: 15
V: TRBV20-1
J: TRBJ2-7
DNA: TGCAGTGCTAGAGACCTCGGGGCCTCCACCTACGAGCAGTACTTC
CDR3: CSARDLGASTYEQYF

D: -
size: -
length: 15
V: TRBV2
J: TRBJ1-5
DNA: TGTGCCAGCAGTGTAGGGCAGGACTCAAATCAGCCCCAGCATTTT
CDR3: CASSVGQDSNQPQHF

D: TRBD1
size: few
length: 15
V: TRBV4-1
J: TRBJ1-1
DNA: TGCGCCAGCAGCCATCGACAGGGGGAGAACACTGAAGCTTTCTTT
CDR3: CASSHRQGENTEAFF

D: -
size: -
length: 15
V: TRBV5-1
J: TRBJ1-2
DNA: TGCGCCAGCAGCTTGCGAGGACATTCTAACTATGGCTACACCTTC
CDR3: CASSLRGHSNYGYTF

D: -
size: -
length: 15
V: TRBV7-6
J: TRBJ2-1
DNA: TGTGCCAGCAGCTTAGCGCCAGACTCTGTTCATGAGCAGTTCTTC
CDR3: CASSLAPDSVHEQFF